This entry lists 6 T cell receptor beta chains sequenced from one sample in a study of technical replicates of blood from several donors. Sequencing used immunoSEQ multiplex PCR; TCRdb keeps in-frame clones, though not all of them. This sample has 55,000 to 80,000 clones; 93% occur once, and the top ten carry 0.25%. Sequences were obtained from T cells isolated from PBMCs. These TCRs come from a human donor in good health.

The rearrangement joins TRBV9 to TRBJ2-5; TRBD1 is a possible D gene (6 bases). Trimming cost V 1 base and J 2 bases, with 15 bases left between them. This CDR3 region has 16 residues. Germline loops: CDR1 SGDLS, CDR2 YYNGEE. Here the CDR3 reads CASSVSATGYQETQYF. CDR3 nucleotide sequence: TGTGCCAGCAGCGTATCGGCAACAGGGTATCAAGAGACCCAGTACTTC. Complete variable domain (other parts from reference TRBV9 and TRBJ2-5): DSGVTQTPKHLITATGQRVTLRCSPRSGDLSVYWYQQSLDQGLQFLIQYYNGEERAKGNILERFSAQQFPDLHSELNLSSLELGDSALYFCASSVSATGYQETQYFGPGTRLLVL.

The chain employs TRBV12-5 and TRBJ1-2; a possible D gene is TRBD1 (6 bases). Germline assignment: CDR1 LGHNT and CDR2 FRNRAP. Trimming took 2 bases from V and 13 from J, leaving 20 bases between them. The CDR3 length is 14 residues. The CDR3 sequence: CASGLPGEDRRSTF. CDR3 sequence (DNA): TGTGCTAGTGGTTTGCCCGGGGAAGACAGGAGGTCCACCTTC. Drawing the rest from reference TRBV12-5 and TRBJ1-2, the complete variable domain is DARVTQTPRHKVTEMGQEVTMRCQPILGHNTVFWYRQTMMQGLELLAYFRNRAPLDDSGMPKDRFSAEMPDATLATLKIQPSEPRDSAVYFCASGLPGEDRRSTFGSGTRLTVV.

In this sample, this clone turned up once. The chain recombines TRBV5-1 with TRBJ2-4; D unresolved. This CDR3 has 19 residues. CDR1 is SGHRS and CDR2 is YFSETQ in the germline V gene. The V and J ends lost 2 bases and 4 bases respectively, with 25 bases between them. The CDR3 sequence: CASSLSLGTATIDKNIQYF. The CDR3, as DNA: TGCGCCAGCAGCTTATCACTCGGTACAGCCACGATAGATAAAAACATTCAGTACTTC.

The chain links TRBV6-1 to TRBJ1-1, with a tentative D call TRBD1 (5 bases). This CDR3 region has 11 residues. The germline V and J ends were trimmed by 3 bases and 11 bases, with 10 bases remaining between them. The V gene's germline CDR1 is MNHNS and CDR2 SASEGT. CDR3 loop: CASSESGYAFF. The CDR3, as DNA: TGTGCCAGCAGTGAGTCAGGGTACGCTTTCTTT.

This chain connects TRBV15 to TRBJ1-1, with D maybe TRBD1 (6 bases). This CDR3 is built from 14 residues. The V gene lost 8 bases and the J gene lost 1 base, with 14 bases spanning the gap. Germline V gene data show CDR1 as LNHNV and CDR2 as YYDKDF (reference sequence). The CDR3 DNA reads TGTGCCACCTCCTCCAGGGGTGCGAACACTGAAGCTTTCTTT. The encoded protein is CATSSRGANTEAFF.

This chain links TRBV4-1 with TRBJ2-4, with D unresolved. The CDR3 totals 16 residues. V lost 1 base and J 0 bases, leaving 10 bases between the germline ends. Germline lookup yields CDR1 MGHRA and CDR2 YSYEKL. The CDR3 sequence is CASSQADTLAKNIQYF. The DNA for the CDR3 is TGCGCCAGCAGCCAAGCCGACACTTTAGCCAAAAACATTCAGTACTTC.